Sequencing of this T cell receptor (beta chain) was carried out in a study of regulatory T cells in long-lasting Graves disease. Study-wide results and limits: Persistent-disease Graves' patients showed less TCR diversity than new cases.

Germline CDR1 SEHNR, CDR2 FQNEAQ (reference sequence). CDR3 size: 14 residues. V was shortened by 4 bases and J by 6 bases, with 13 bases between the two germline ends. This clonotype was detected many times. Its antigen is unidentified. Stated time point: newly diagnosed GD, antithyroid drugs for less than 3 months. PBMC RNA served as the TCR library source. HTBI primers from iRepertoire and Arm-PCR of CDR3 regions yielded the TCR beta libraries. TCRdb itself ran the multiplex PCR reads through MiXCR, one entry per CDR3 protein. This sample has a few hundred thousand distinct CDR3 sequences, with under 20% found just once. This same sample was also taken into another study, of T cells in Graves' hyperthyroidism and ophthalmopathy. That paper states: TCR CDR3 regions were first amplified by RT-PCR with HTBI primers.

The source of this sequence is a young woman with Graves disease. Sequencing used peripheral blood mononuclear cells (PBMCs), obtained at new diagnosis, from a patient treated with antithyroid drugs. The gene calls are TRBV7-9 and TRBJ2-1, with D possibly TRBD2 on 6 matching bases. The CDR3 reads CASSSGEGVNEQFF. The CDR3 coding sequence is TGTGCCAGCAGCTCGGGGGAAGGGGTCAATGAGCAGTTCTTC.